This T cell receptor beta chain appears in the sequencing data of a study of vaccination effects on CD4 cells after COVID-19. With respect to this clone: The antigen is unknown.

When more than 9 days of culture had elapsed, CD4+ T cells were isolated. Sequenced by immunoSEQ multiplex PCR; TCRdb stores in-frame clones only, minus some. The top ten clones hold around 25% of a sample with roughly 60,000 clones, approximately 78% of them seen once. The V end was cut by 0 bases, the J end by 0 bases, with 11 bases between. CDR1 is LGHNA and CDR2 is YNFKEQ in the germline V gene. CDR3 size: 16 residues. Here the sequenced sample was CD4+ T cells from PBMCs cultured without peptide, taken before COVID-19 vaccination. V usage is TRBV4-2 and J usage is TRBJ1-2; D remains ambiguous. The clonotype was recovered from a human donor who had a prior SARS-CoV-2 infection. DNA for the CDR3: TGTGCCAGCAGCCAAGATTCAGCGAGGGCTAACTATGGCTACACCTTC. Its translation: CASSQDSARANYGYTF.